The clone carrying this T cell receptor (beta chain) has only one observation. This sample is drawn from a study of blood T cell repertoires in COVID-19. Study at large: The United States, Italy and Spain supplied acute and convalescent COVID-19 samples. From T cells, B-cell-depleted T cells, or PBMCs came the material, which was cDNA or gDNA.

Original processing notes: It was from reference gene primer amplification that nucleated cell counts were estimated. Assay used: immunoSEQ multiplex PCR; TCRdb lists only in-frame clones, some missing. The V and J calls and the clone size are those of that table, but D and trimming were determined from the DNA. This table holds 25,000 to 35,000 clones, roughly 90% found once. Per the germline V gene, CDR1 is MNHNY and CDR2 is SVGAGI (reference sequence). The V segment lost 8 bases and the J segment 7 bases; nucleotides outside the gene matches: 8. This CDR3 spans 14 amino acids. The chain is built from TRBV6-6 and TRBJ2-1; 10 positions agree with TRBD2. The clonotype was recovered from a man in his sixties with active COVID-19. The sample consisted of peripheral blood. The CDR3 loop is CASGGTSEWNEQFF. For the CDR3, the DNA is TGTGCCAGCGGAGGGACTAGCGAGTGGAATGAGCAGTTCTTC.